This T cell receptor beta chain was sequenced in a study of radiotherapy plus CTLA-4 blockade in lung cancer. Looking at the study overall: Objective responses were documented in about 18% of patients, with disease control in roughly 31%. General study findings and limits: In blood, after radiotherapy plus ipilimumab, tumor-derived TCR clones expanded.

With regard to this clone: The target antigen is unknown.

The table came from immunoSEQ multiplex PCR; TCRdb's copy has only in-frame clones and leaves some out. The sample lists approximately 89,000 clones, around 81% seen once, with under 4.5% in the top ten. Germline values: CDR1 SNHLY, CDR2 FYNNEI. Trimming left V 2 bases short and J 9 bases short, with 16 bases between. The CDR3 loop spans 14 amino acids. The sample in question was peripheral blood, obtained from a patient treated with radiotherapy plus ipilimumab. The chain couples TRBV2 to TRBJ1-1; no clear D gene. The receptor was derived from a human donor with non-small cell lung cancer who had a partial response to radiotherapy plus ipilimumab. Some clones in this sample may be carry-over from other donors' samples. The CDR3 spells CASSEWASKLKAFF. The CDR3 nucleotides read TGTGCCAGCAGTGAATGGGCCAGTAAACTTAAAGCTTTCTTT.